The sequence of this TCR beta chain was determined in a study of blood T cell repertoires in COVID-19. Study in general: The United States, Italy and Spain provided the acute and convalescent COVID-19 samples. The analysed material was cDNA or gDNA that came from T cells, B-cell-depleted T cells, or PBMCs.

The germline V gene encodes CDR1 SQVTM and CDR2 ANQGSEA. The V and J ends lost 4 bases and 2 bases, in that order; junction bases with no gene match: 3. The CDR3 runs to 14 residues. Original analysis: The authors estimated nucleated cell counts from reference gene primer amplification. Sequenced by immunoSEQ multiplex PCR; TCRdb stores in-frame clones only, minus some. V and J calls and clone size are given by that table; D and trimming were obtained from the DNA. Of about 140,000 clones in the sample, about 81% were seen once. This sequence joins TRBV29-1 and TRBJ2-3; 10 nucleotides line up with TRBD2. This clonotype originated in a woman at least 80 years old with acute or convalescent COVID-19. The material sequenced was peripheral blood. CDR3 protein: CSVVAGGLTDTQYF. The CDR3 nucleotides are TGCAGCGTTGTAGCGGGGGGACTCACAGATACGCAGTATTTT.